This T cell receptor beta chain was sequenced for a study of CD8+CD57+ T cells in acquired aplastic anemia. CDR1 and CDR2 (germline): DFQATT, SNEGSKA (reference sequence). Trimming stripped 1 base from V and 2 bases from J, with 12 bases between. The CDR3 runs 14 residues. The template for TCR beta VDJ and CDR3 sequence profiling was genomic DNA. TCRdb re-called the reads with MiXCR, one entry per CDR3 protein. Among about 200,000 distinct CDR3 sequences listed, 60% to 80% were seen once. Before being chosen for sequencing, patients had shown CD8+CD57+ cell expansion by flow cytometry. The specimen sequenced was sorted CD4+, CD8+, or CD8+CD57+ T cells (not recorded which) from PBMCs. The chain recombines TRBV20-1 with TRBJ2-7; a possible D gene is TRBD2 (6 bases). This clonotype was obtained from a human donor with aplastic anemia. In DNA, the CDR3 is TGCAGTGCTAGAGGCGCAGGGACTGCCTACGAGCAGTACTTC. Translated, it gives CSARGAGTAYEQYF.